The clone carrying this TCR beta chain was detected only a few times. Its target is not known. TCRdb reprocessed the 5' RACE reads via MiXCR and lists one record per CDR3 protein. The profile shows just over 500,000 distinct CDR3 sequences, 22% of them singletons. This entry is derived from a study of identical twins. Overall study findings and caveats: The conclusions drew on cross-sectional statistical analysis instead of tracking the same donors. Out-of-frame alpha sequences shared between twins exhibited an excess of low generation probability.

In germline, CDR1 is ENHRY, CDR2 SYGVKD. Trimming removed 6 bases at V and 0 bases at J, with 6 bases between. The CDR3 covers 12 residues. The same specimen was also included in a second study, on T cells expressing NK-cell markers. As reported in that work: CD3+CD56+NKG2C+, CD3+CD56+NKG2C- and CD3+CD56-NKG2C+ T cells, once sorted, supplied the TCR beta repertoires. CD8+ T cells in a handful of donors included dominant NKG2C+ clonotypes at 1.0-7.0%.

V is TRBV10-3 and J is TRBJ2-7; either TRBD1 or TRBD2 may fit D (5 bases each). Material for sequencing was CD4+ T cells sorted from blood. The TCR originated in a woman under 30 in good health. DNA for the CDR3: TGTGCCATCAGGAGGGGCTCCTACGAGCAGTACTTC. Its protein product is CAIRRGSYEQYF.